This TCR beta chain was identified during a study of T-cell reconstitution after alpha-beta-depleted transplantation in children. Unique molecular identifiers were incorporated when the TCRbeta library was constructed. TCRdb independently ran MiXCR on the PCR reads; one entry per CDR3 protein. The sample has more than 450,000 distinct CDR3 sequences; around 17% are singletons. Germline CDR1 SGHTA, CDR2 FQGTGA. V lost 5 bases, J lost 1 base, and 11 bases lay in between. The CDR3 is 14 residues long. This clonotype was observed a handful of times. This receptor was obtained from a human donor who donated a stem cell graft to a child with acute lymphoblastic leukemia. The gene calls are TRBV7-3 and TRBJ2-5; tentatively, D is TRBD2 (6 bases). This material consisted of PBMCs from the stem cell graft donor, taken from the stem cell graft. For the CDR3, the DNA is TGTGCCAGCAGCCAAACGGGACTCCAAGAGACCCAGTACTTC. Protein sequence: CASSQTGLQETQYF.